The 14 T cell receptor beta chains below come from one sample, sequenced in a study of vaccination effects on CD4 cells after COVID-19. ViraFEST assay sequencing came after antigen-specific CD4+ T cells were expanded with viral peptide pools. The authors isolated CD4+ T cells after about 10 days of culture. BNT162b2 vaccine or mRNA-1273 vaccine was given to participants in two doses. The data were produced by immunoSEQ multiplex PCR, yet TCRdb's version contains in-frame clones alone and is incomplete. The profile shows tens of thousands of clones, around three quarters of them singletons. The antigens of these receptors remain unknown. Sequences were derived from CD4+ T cells from PBMCs cultured with HCoV-OC43 spike peptides, sampled after COVID-19 vaccination. This sample's subset: HCoV-OC43 spike overlapping peptide pool stimulation. All receptors come from a human donor who received a COVID-19 vaccine.

The genes are TRBV5-6 and TRBJ2-2, with a possible D match to TRBD2 (5 bases). The CDR3 contains 14 residues. Trimming cost V 0 bases and J 5 bases, with 8 bases left between them. Per the germline V gene, CDR1 is SGHDT and CDR2 is YYEEEE. The CDR3 DNA sequence: TGTGCCAGCAGCTTGGGGCCGGGAACCGGGGAGCTGTTTTTT. Amino acid sequence: CASSLGPGTGELFF.

This chain uses TRBV14 with TRBJ2-5; 9 nucleotides line up with TRBD2. Trimming at V came to 1 base and at J to 5 bases, leaving 11 bases not matched to a gene. Germline V lookup: CDR1 SGHDN, CDR2 FVKESK. CDR3 length: 17 amino acids. CDR3 sequence: CASSQARGRGGRETQYF. In DNA form, the CDR3 reads TGTGCCAGCAGCCAAGCGCGTGGGCGGGGGGGCCGTGAGACCCAGTACTTC.

The count of this clone is one. J is TRBJ2-7 and V is TRBV6-1; 9 nucleotides agree with TRBD2. CDR3 length: 15 residues. J was trimmed by 11 bases and V by 1 base; bases with no gene match: 12. Germline V CDR1 and CDR2: MNHNS, SASEGT. CDR3 DNA: TGTGCCAGCAGTGAAGTAGGCTTTAGTAGCGGGGGCGAGTACGTC. It encodes CASSEVGFSSGGEYV.

The chain couples TRBV7-2 to TRBJ1-2, with TRBD1 matching 8 bases. CDR1 and CDR2 (germline): SGHTA, FQGNSA. The length of the CDR3 is 15 residues. V trimming: 1 base; J trimming: 4 bases; junction bases outside the gene matches: 5. CDR3 bases: TGTGCCAGCAGCTTAGAGACAGGGGCCAGCTATGGCTACACCTTC. Translated: CASSLETGASYGYTF.

The rearrangement joins TRBV18 to TRBJ2-1, with D perhaps being TRBD1 or TRBD2 (7 bases each). Germline V lookup: CDR1 KGHSH, CDR2 LQKENI. Trimming stripped 6 bases from V and 10 bases from J, with 16 bases between. The CDR3 runs to 13 residues. The CDR3 protein is CASSPQGGSEQFF. DNA for the CDR3: TGTGCCAGCTCGCCTCAGGGGGGGAGCGAGCAGTTCTTC.

The chain combines TRBV11-3 with TRBJ2-2; the match to TRBD1 covers 7 bases. The CDR3 has 16 amino acids. Germline loops: CDR1 SGHNT, CDR2 YENEEA. Trimming removed 5 bases from V and 6 bases from J; junction bases left unmatched: 12. This CDR3 reads CASSPDNRGEAGELFF. The CDR3 DNA reads TGTGCCAGCAGCCCAGACAACAGGGGTGAGGCCGGGGAGCTGTTTTTT.

Only one count was recorded for this clone. The chain carries TRBV7-2 and TRBJ1-6; the D is unclear. Germline CDR1 is SGHTA and CDR2 is FQGNSA. CDR3 length: 14 residues. V shed 4 bases and J shed 9 bases, with 13 bases lying between them. The CDR3, as DNA: TGTGCCAGCAGCTCGACATCGAAAGGTTCACCCCTCCACTTT. Encoded protein: CASSSTSKGSPLHF.

This clone has only one observation. This sequence joins TRBV6-4 and TRBJ1-2; unclear D gene. Looked up from germline, CDR1 is MRHNA and CDR2 is SNTAGT. V was clipped by 5 bases and J by 0 bases, with 13 bases between them. The CDR3 is made up of 15 amino acids. CDR3 DNA sequence: TGTGCCAGCAGTCCCGGACTGTTCTCTAACTATGGCTACACCTTC. Encoded protein: CASSPGLFSNYGYTF.

The rearrangement joins TRBV18 to TRBJ2-5, with 9 bases matching TRBD1. The junction had 4 bases not matched to a gene; V was cut back by 6 bases and J by 2 bases. CDR3 length equals 14 residues. The germline V gene has CDR1 KGHSH and CDR2 LQKENI. CDR3 residues: CASSQDRGQETQYF. CDR3 DNA: TGTGCCAGCTCCCAGGACAGGGGTCAAGAGACCCAGTACTTC.

V and J are TRBV30 and TRBJ1-5; tentative D call: TRBD1 (6 bases). The germline CDR1 and CDR2 sequences are GTSNPN and SVGIG (reference sequence). CDR3 length: 14 amino acids. Trimming stripped 2 bases from V and 2 bases from J, with 10 bases between. The CDR3 coding sequence is TGTGCCTGGAGTCCTAAGGGGGGCAATCAGCCCCAGCATTTT. Translated, it gives CAWSPKGGNQPQHF.

The rearrangement links TRBV9 to TRBJ2-5; TRBD2 matches 7 bases. Germline V gene lookup returns CDR1 SGDLS and CDR2 YYNGEE. The V gene end was trimmed by 4 bases and the J gene end by 5 bases; junction bases not matched to a gene: 8. This CDR3 contains 14 residues. In nucleotides, the CDR3 is TGTGCCAGCAGCCCTATGGGGGGGTGGGAGACCCAGTACTTC. It encodes CASSPMGGWETQYF. Together with reference TRBV9 and TRBJ2-5, the CDR3 gives the full variable domain: DSGVTQTPKHLITATGQRVTLRCSPRSGDLSVYWYQQSLDQGLQFLIQYYNGEERAKGNILERFSAQQFPDLHSELNLSSLELGDSALYFCASSPMGGWETQYFGPGTRLLVL.

The chain carries TRBV29-1 and TRBJ2-2, with 7 positions matching TRBD1. This CDR3 has 14 residues. The germline V gene has CDR1 SQVTM and CDR2 ANQGSEA. The V segment lost 4 bases and the J segment 1 base; nucleotides outside the gene matches: 3. This CDR3 reads CSVVGTVNTGELFF. Written as DNA, the CDR3 is TGCAGCGTTGTAGGGACAGTGAACACCGGGGAGCTGTTTTTT.

The genes are TRBV21-1 and TRBJ1-1; TRBD1 is taken as the D call from the table, unchecked against the DNA. TRBV21-1 is noted as a pseudogene. CDR3 length equals 21 residues. The CDR3 sequence: CASSKGWGQETYRILNTEAFF. CDR3 nucleotides: TGTGCCAGCAGCAAGGGCTGGGGACAGGAAACCTACCGTATTTTGAACACTGAAGCTTTCTTT.

The gene calls are TRBV27 and TRBJ2-6; D is unresolved. Germline V gene lookup returns CDR1 MNHEY and CDR2 SMNVEV (reference sequence). The CDR3 is 15 amino acids. The germline V and J ends were trimmed by 4 bases and 0 bases, with 7 bases remaining between them. The CDR3 nucleotides read TGTGCCAGCAGTTCTCTAGGCTCTGGGGCCAACGTCCTGACTTTC. The encoded protein is CASSSLGSGANVLTF.